This note documents a single T cell receptor (beta chain) sequence. The antigen remains unidentified. Staff drew an approximately 2.6 ml blood sample from each donor. The data are from a study of monozygotic twins with inflammatory bowel disease. General observations from the study: Lower TCRbeta diversity (inverse Simpson) was seen in IBD patients than in healthy co-twins.

TCRdb reprocessed the 5' RACE reads and stores each CDR3 protein as one record, lacking DNA. The sample totals about 160,000 distinct CDR3 sequences; its top ten clones hold roughly 2.4%. Sequenced material: blood. The TCR originated in a human donor with ulcerative colitis or Crohn's disease, or a healthy co-twin of an affected twin (not recorded which).

The CDR3 sequence is CASSLTLNEKLFF. The chain has TRBV5-1 and TRBJ1-4. The CDR3 is 13 amino acids. Germline loops: CDR1 SGHRS, CDR2 YFSETQ.